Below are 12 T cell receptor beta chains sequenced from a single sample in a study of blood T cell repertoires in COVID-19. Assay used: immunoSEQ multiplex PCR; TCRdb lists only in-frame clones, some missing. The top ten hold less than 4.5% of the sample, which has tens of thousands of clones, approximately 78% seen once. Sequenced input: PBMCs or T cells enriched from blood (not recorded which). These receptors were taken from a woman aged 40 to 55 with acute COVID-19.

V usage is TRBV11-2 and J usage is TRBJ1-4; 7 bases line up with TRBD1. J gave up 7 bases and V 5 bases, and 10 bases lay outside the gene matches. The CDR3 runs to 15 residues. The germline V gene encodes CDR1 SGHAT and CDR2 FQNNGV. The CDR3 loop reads CASSPKQGIFEKLFF. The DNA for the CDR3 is TGTGCCAGCAGCCCTAAACAGGGGATCTTTGAAAAACTGTTTTTT.

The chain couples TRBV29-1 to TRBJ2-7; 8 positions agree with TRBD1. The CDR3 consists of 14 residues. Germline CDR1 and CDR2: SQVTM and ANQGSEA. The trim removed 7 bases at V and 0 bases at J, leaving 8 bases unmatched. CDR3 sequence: CSAKGQGNSYEQYF. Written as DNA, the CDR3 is TGCAGCGCCAAAGGACAGGGAAACTCCTACGAGCAGTACTTC.

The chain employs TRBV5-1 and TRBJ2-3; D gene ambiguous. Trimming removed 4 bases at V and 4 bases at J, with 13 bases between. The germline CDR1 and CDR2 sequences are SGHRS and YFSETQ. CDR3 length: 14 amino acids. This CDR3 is CASSPWSVPDTQYF. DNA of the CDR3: TGCGCCAGCAGCCCGTGGAGCGTTCCAGATACGCAGTATTTT.

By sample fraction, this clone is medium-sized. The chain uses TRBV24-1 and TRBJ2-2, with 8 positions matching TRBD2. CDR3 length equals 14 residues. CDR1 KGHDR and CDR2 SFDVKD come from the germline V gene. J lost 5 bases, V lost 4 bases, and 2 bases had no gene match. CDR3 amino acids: CATSEERETGELFF. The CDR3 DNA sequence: TGTGCCACCAGTGAGGAGCGGGAGACCGGGGAGCTGTTTTTT.

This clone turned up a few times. CDR3: CASSPSTRGPQHF. In nucleotides, the CDR3 is TGTGCCAGCAGTCCATCTACCAGGGGACCCCAGCATTTT. The chain recombines TRBV27 with TRBJ1-5; TRBD1 might be the D (6 bases). The germline V gene encodes CDR1 MNHEY and CDR2 SMNVEV (reference sequence). Trimming shortened V by 5 bases and J by 10 bases, and 15 bases separated the two germline ends. The CDR3 spans 13 residues.

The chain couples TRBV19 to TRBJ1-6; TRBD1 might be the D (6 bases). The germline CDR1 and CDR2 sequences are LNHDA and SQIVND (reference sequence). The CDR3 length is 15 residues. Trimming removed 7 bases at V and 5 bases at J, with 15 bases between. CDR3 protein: CASMQGRQHNSPLHF. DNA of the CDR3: TGTGCCAGTATGCAGGGGCGCCAACATAATTCACCCCTCCACTTT.

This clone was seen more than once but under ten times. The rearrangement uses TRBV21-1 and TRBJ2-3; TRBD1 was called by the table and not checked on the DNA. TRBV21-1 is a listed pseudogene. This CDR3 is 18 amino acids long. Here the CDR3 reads CASSKLKIDRQAPDTQYF. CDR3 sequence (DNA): TGTGCCAGCAGCAAACTAAAAATCGACCGACAGGCCCCGGATACGCAGTATTTT.

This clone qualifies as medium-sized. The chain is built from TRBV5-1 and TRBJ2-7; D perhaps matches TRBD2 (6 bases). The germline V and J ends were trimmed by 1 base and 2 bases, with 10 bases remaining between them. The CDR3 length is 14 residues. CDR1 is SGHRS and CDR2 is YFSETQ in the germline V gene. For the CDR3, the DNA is TGCGCCAGCAGCTTGTTGGGGGGTACCTACGAGCAGTACTTC. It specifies CASSLLGGTYEQYF.

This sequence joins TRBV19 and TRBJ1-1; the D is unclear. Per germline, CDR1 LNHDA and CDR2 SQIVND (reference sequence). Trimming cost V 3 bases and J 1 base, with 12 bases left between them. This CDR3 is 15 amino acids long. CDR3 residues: CASSIQVTPNTEAFF. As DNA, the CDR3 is TGTGCCAGTAGTATCCAAGTGACACCGAACACTGAAGCTTTCTTT. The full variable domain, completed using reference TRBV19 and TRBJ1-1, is DGGITQSPKYLFRKEGQNVTLSCEQNLNHDAMYWYRQDPGQGLRLIYYSQIVNDFQKGDIAEGYSVSREKKESFPLTVTSAQKNPTAFYLCASSIQVTPNTEAFFGQGTRLTVV.

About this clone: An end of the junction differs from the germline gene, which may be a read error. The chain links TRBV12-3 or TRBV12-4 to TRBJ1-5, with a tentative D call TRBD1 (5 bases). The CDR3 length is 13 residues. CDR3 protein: CASGLTADQPQHF. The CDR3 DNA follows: TGTGCCAGCGGTTTGACAGCTGATCAGCCCCAGCATTTT.

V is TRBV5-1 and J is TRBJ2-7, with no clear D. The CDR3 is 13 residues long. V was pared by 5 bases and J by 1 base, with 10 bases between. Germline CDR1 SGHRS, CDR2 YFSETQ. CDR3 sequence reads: CASSQPQSYEQYF. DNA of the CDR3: TGCGCCAGCAGTCAACCACAGTCCTACGAGCAGTACTTC.

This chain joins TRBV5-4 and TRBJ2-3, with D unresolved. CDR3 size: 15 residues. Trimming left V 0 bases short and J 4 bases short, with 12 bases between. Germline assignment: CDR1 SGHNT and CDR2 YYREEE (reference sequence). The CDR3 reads CASSLEPMAADTQYF. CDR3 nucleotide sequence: TGTGCCAGCAGCTTGGAGCCCATGGCGGCAGATACGCAGTATTTT.